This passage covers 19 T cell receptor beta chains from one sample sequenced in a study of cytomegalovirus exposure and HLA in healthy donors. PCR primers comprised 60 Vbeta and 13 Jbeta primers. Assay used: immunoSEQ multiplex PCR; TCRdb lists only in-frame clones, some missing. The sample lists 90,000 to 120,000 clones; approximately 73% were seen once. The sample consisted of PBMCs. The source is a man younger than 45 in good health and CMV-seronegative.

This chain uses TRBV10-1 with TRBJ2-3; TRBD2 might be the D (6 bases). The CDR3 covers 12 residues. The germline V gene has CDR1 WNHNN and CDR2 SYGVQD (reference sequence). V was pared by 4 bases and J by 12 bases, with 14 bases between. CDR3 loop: CASSVPEGPQYF. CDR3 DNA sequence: TGCGCCAGCAGTGTGCCGGAGGGCCCACAGTATTTT.

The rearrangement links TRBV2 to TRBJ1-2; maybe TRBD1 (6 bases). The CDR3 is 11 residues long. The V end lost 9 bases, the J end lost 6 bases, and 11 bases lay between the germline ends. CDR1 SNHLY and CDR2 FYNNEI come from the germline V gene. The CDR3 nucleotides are TGTGCCAGACCACAGGGTCATGGCTACACCTTC. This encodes CARPQGHGYTF.

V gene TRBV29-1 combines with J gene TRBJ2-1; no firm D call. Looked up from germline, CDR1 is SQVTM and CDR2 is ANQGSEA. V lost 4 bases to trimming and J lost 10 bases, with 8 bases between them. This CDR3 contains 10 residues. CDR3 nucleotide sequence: TGCAGCGTTGGGCCCCCCGAGCAGTTCTTC. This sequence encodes CSVGPPEQFF.

CDR3 DNA sequence: TGCGCCAGCAGCTTTGCCCTAGCGGGAAGCCCCTACGAGCAGTACTTC. Translation gives CASSFALAGSPYEQYF. The chain is built from TRBV5-1 and TRBJ2-7; 9 bases fit TRBD2. Trimming took 2 bases from V and 2 from J; bases not matched to a gene: 8. Germline V gene lookup returns CDR1 SGHRS and CDR2 YFSETQ. This CDR3 region has 16 residues. Together with reference TRBV5-1 and TRBJ2-7, the CDR3 gives the full variable domain: KAGVTQTPRYLIKTRGQQVTLSCSPISGHRSVSWYQQTPGQGLQFLFEYFSETQRNKGNFPGRFSGRQFSNSRSEMNVSTLELGDSALYLCASSFALAGSPYEQYFGPGTRLTVT.

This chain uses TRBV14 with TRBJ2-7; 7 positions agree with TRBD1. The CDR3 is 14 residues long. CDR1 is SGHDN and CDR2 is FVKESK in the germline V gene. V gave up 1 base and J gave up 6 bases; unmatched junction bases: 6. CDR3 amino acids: CASSQGETGTEQYF. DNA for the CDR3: TGTGCCAGCAGCCAAGGAGAGACAGGGACCGAGCAGTACTTC. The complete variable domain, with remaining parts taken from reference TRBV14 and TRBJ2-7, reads EAGVTQFPSHSVIEKGQTVTLRCDPISGHDNLYWYRRVMGKEIKFLLHFVKESKQDESGMPNNRFLAERTGGTYSTLKVQPAELEDSGVYFCASSQGETGTEQYFGPGTRLTVT.

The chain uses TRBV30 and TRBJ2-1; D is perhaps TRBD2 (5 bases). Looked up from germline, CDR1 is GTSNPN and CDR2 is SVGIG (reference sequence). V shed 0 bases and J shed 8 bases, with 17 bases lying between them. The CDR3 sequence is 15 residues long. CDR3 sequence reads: CAWSVGLAGRDEQFF. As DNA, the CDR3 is TGTGCCTGGAGTGTAGGGCTAGCCGGGCGAGATGAGCAGTTCTTC.

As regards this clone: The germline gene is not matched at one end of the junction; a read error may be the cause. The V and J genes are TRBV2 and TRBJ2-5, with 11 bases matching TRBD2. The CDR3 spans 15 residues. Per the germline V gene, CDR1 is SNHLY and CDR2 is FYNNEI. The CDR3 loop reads CASREAGTSGETQYF. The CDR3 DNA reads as TGTGCCAGCAGAGAAGCCGGGACTAGCGGAGAGACCCAGTACTTC.

This CDR3 is CASSLGLAPNNEQFF. The DNA of the CDR3 is TGCGCCAGCAGCTTGGGCCTAGCTCCCAACAATGAGCAGTTCTTC. V and J are TRBV5-1 and TRBJ2-1, with D tentatively TRBD2 (5 bases). CDR3 length: 15 residues. CDR1 is SGHRS and CDR2 is YFSETQ in the germline V gene. Between the trimmed V and J ends, which lost 0 bases and 5 bases, there was a span of 12 bases. Complete variable domain (other parts from reference TRBV5-1 and TRBJ2-1): KAGVTQTPRYLIKTRGQQVTLSCSPISGHRSVSWYQQTPGQGLQFLFEYFSETQRNKGNFPGRFSGRQFSNSRSEMNVSTLELGDSALYLCASSLGLAPNNEQFFGPGTRLTVL.

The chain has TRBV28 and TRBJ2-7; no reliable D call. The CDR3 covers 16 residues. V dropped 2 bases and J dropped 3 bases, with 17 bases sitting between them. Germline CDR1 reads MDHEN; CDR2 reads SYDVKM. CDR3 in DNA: TGTGCCAGCAGTTTACGTCAGACCGGGTACGGCTACGAGCAGTACTTC. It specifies CASSLRQTGYGYEQYF.

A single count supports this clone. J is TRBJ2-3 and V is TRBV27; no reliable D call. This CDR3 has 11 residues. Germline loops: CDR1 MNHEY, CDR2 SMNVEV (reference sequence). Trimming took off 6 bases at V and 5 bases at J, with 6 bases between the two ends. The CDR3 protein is CASSTLDTQYF. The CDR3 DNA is TGTGCCAGCAGCACTTTAGATACGCAGTATTTT.

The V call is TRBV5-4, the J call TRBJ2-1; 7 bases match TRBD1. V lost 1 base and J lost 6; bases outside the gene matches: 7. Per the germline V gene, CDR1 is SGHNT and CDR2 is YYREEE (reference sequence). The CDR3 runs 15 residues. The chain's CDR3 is CASSLLTGLPNEQFF. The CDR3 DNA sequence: TGTGCCAGCAGCTTGTTGACAGGGCTCCCCAATGAGCAGTTCTTC.

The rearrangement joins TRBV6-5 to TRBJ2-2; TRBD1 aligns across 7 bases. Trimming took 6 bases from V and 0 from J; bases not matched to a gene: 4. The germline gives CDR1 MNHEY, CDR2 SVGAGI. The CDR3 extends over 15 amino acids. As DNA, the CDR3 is TGTGCCAGCAGGAGGGACAGTCCGAACACCGGGGAGCTGTTTTTT. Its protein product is CASRRDSPNTGELFF.

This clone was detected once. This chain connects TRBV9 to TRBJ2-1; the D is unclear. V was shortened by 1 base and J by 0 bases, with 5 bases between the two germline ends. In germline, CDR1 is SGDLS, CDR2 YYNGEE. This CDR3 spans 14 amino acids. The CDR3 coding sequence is TGTGCCAGCAGCGTACTAAGCTCCTACAATGAGCAGTTCTTC. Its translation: CASSVLSSYNEQFF.

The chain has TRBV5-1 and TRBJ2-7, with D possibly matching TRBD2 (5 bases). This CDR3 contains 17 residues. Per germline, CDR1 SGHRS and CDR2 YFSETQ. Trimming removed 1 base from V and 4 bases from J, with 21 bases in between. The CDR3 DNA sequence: TGCGCCAGCAGCTTGCTACCTAGAGAGGGCCCCAAATACGAGCAGTACTTC. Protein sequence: CASSLLPREGPKYEQYF. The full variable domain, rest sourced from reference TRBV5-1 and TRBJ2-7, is KAGVTQTPRYLIKTRGQQVTLSCSPISGHRSVSWYQQTPGQGLQFLFEYFSETQRNKGNFPGRFSGRQFSNSRSEMNVSTLELGDSALYLCASSLLPREGPKYEQYFGPGTRLTVT.

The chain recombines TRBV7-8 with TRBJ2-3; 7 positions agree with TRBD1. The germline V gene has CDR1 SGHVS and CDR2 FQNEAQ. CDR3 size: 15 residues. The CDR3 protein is CATRQGWFNGDTQYF. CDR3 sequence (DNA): TGTGCTACAAGACAGGGATGGTTTAATGGAGATACGCAGTATTTT.

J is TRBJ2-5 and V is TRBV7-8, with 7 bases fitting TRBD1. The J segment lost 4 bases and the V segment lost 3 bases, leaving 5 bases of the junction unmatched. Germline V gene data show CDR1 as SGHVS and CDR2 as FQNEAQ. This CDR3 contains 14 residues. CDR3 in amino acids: CASSFSGTVETQYF. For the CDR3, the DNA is TGTGCCAGCAGCTTCTCCGGGACAGTAGAGACCCAGTACTTC.

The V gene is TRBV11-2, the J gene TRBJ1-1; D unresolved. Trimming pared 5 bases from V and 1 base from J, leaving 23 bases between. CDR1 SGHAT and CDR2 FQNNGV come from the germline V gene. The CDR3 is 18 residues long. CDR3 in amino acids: CASSPSTTDSWANTEAFF. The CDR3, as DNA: TGTGCCAGCAGCCCCTCAACGACGGACTCCTGGGCGAACACTGAAGCTTTCTTT.

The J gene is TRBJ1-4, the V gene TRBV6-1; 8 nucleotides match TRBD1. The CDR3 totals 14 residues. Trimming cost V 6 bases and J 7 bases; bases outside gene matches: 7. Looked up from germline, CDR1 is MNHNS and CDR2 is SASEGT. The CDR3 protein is CASRIGQGGEKLFF. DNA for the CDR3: TGTGCCAGCAGGATTGGACAGGGTGGTGAAAAACTGTTTTTT.

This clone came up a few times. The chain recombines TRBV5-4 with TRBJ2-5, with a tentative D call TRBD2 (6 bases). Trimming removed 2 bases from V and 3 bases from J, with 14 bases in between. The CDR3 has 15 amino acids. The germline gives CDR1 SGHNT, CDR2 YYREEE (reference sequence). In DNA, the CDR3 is TGTGCCAGCAGCTTAGGACTAACCGAAGAAGAGACCCAGTACTTC. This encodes CASSLGLTEEETQYF.